A single sample gave rise to the 24 T cell receptor beta chains below, sequenced in a study of T cells after yellow fever vaccination (dated 2019 in TCRdb). The library was produced with 5' RACE. Data came from an Illumina HiSeq 2500. TCRdb passed the public sequencing reads through fastp at Q25 and MiXCR, retaining productive beta sequences. Every entry covers one CDR3 protein and lists the most common genes and DNA from its rows. The sample table shows some 52,000 distinct CDR3 sequences, and approximately 7% are seen once. Together, the top ten hold 24% of the sample. This specimen's treatment or condition label, interpreted: live attenuated yellow fever vaccine strain. The sequencing used CD8+ T cells not binding an NS4B(214-222) dextramer, sorted from PBMCs, collected about 41 days after the first yellow fever vaccination. The cell subset or site label, as the study defines it: NS4B epitope dextramer-negative CD8 T cells. The receptors derive from a man younger than 35 who received the YFV17D yellow fever vaccine.

This clonotype appeared once. An end of the junction does not agree with germline; a read error may underlie this. The chain uses TRBV7-9 and TRBJ2-2; 13 bases align to TRBD2. The CDR3 length is 15 residues. Germline V gives CDR1 SEHNR, CDR2 FQNEAQ (reference sequence). The CDR3 region has the DNA TGTTCCAGCCGGACTAGCGGGGGTTACACCGGGGAGCTGTTTTTT. Translating gives CSSRTSGGYTGELFF.

This clonotype was counted once. Since a much larger clone is just one base distant, this may be a read error. The chain joins TRBV12-3 or TRBV12-4 to TRBJ1-1; D remains ambiguous. CDR3 length equals 14 residues. The CDR3 reads CASSLVTMNTEALF. DNA of the CDR3: TGTGCCAGCAGTTTAGTGACGATGAACACTGAAGCTCTCTTT.

This clonotype was observed many times. This chain uses TRBV6-5 with TRBJ2-1, with TRBD2 as a possible D gene (6 bases). CDR3 length equals 13 residues. With 7 bases removed from V and 5 bases from J, the gap between germline ends came to 12 bases. Germline V gives CDR1 MNHEY, CDR2 SVGAGI. This CDR3 reads CASKRAQDNEQFF. The CDR3 bases are TGTGCCAGCAAGCGGGCCCAGGACAATGAGCAGTTCTTC.

Concerning this clonotype itself: A single base separates this from a much larger clone, so it may be a read error. The chain couples TRBV12-3 or TRBV12-4 to TRBJ1-5, with a possible D match to TRBD1 (5 bases). This CDR3 has 12 amino acids. V gave up 11 bases and J gave up 4 bases, with 12 bases separating them. The CDR3 loop reads CARIGGNQPQHF. CDR3 DNA: TGTGCCCGCATTGGGGGAAATCAGCCCCAGCATTTT.

This clonotype was observed many times. This chain connects TRBV7-8 to TRBJ2-7, with 8 positions matching TRBD1. CDR3 length: 16 residues. The trim removed 3 bases at V and 2 bases at J, leaving 9 bases unmatched. Germline values: CDR1 SGHVS, CDR2 FQNEAQ. CDR3 sequence reads: CASSLPDGTGPYEQYF. CDR3 DNA sequence: TGTGCCAGCAGCTTGCCCGACGGGACAGGCCCCTACGAGCAGTACTTC.

Many counts were recorded for this clonotype. V is TRBV4-1 and J is TRBJ2-1, with 7 positions matching TRBD2. The CDR3 has 17 residues. From germline, CDR1 is MGHRA and CDR2 YSYEKL. With V trimmed by 5 bases and J by 2 bases, 12 bases remained unmatched. The CDR3 sequence is CASSSSHSLAAYNEQFF. For the CDR3, the DNA is TGCGCCAGCAGCTCAAGCCACTCGCTAGCGGCCTACAATGAGCAGTTCTTC.

This clonotype was seen many times. The genes are TRBV29-1 and TRBJ2-2; 7 nucleotides line up with TRBD2. The CDR3 runs 13 residues. The trim removed 4 bases at V and 5 bases at J, leaving 4 bases unmatched. The germline CDR1 and CDR2 sequences are SQVTM and ANQGSEA. For the CDR3, the DNA is TGCAGCGTTGGACTAGCAGGAACCGGGGAGCTGTTTTTT. Its translation: CSVGLAGTGELFF.

This clonotype turned up a few times. Written as DNA, the CDR3 is TGTGCCAGCAGCTTAGCAGGGGGCTACGAGCAGTACTTC. Amino acids: CASSLAGGYEQYF. V is TRBV7-2 and J is TRBJ2-7; D is possibly TRBD1 (6 bases). CDR1 SGHTA and CDR2 FQGNSA come from the germline V gene. The V end was cut by 0 bases, the J end by 3 bases, with 6 bases between. This CDR3 is 13 amino acids long.

The chain carries TRBV7-6 and TRBJ2-1, with D tentatively TRBD1 (5 bases). V shed 5 bases and J shed 3 bases, with 17 bases lying between them. CDR3 length equals 16 residues. The V gene's germline CDR1 is SGHVS and CDR2 FNYEAQ. The CDR3 loop is CASSPYSGYGYNEQFF. CDR3 sequence (DNA): TGTGCCAGCAGCCCGTACTCAGGGTACGGCTACAATGAGCAGTTCTTC.

The V call is TRBV12-3 or TRBV12-4, the J call TRBJ2-1; D is uncertain. Between the trimmed V and J ends, which lost 5 bases and 8 bases, there was a span of 10 bases. There are 12 residues in the CDR3. Here the CDR3 reads CASSNPLDEQFF. The CDR3 DNA is TGTGCCAGCAGTAACCCCCTGGATGAGCAGTTCTTC.

Points on this clonotype: A much more abundant neighbour one base away suggests this may be a read error. The V call is TRBV9, the J call TRBJ2-3; a weak D match, TRBD2 (5 bases). Per germline, CDR1 SGDLS and CDR2 YYNGEE. V lost 0 bases and J 2 bases, leaving 13 bases between the germline ends. This CDR3 is 16 amino acids long. The CDR3 spells CASSVGGEEDTDTQYF. The CDR3 DNA reads as TGTGCCAGCAGCGTAGGAGGAGAGGAGGACACAGATACGCAGTATTTT.

This clonotype appeared many times. V usage is TRBV27 and J usage is TRBJ2-1; 10 bases are a match to TRBD2. Germline V gene sequence: CDR1 MNHEY, CDR2 SMNVEV (reference sequence). The V and J ends lost 4 bases and 1 base, in that order; junction bases with no gene match: 7. The CDR3 is made up of 17 amino acids. The CDR3 nucleotides are TGTGCCAGCAGTTCTCTAGCGGGGGACCCATCCTACAATGAGCAGTTCTTC. This codes for CASSSLAGDPSYNEQFF.

This clonotype has a count of ten or more. This chain links TRBV6-2 or TRBV6-3 with TRBJ1-1; D gene ambiguous. V was cut by 6 bases and J by 7 bases, with 9 bases left in between. Germline V lookup: CDR1 MNHEY, CDR2 SVGEGT. The CDR3 extends over 11 amino acids. CDR3 coding DNA: TGTGCCAGCAGCCGGGAACTTGAAGCTTTCTTT. Protein sequence: CASSRELEAFF.

This clonotype was found many times. The gene calls are TRBV6-1 and TRBJ2-5, with 11 bases aligning to TRBD2. The CDR3 spans 14 residues. Germline V gene lookup returns CDR1 MNHNS and CDR2 SASEGT. The J segment lost 5 bases and the V segment lost 7 bases, leaving 6 bases of the junction unmatched. The CDR3 spells CASKARTSGETQYF. As DNA, the CDR3 is TGTGCCAGCAAGGCGCGGACTAGCGGGGAGACCCAGTACTTC.

The chain carries TRBV7-8 and TRBJ2-3, with TRBD2 identical over 7 bases. This CDR3 contains 17 residues. In germline, CDR1 is SGHVS, CDR2 FQNEAQ. The V segment lost 5 bases and the J segment 2 bases; nucleotides outside the gene matches: 13. DNA of the CDR3: TGTGCCAGCAGCCCGGAGATAGCGAGCGGGGTCACAGATACGCAGTATTTT. It yields the protein CASSPEIASGVTDTQYF.

The V call is TRBV6-2 or TRBV6-3, the J call TRBJ1-2; possible D gene TRBD1, 5 bases. Trimming pared 0 bases from V and 2 bases from J, leaving 7 bases between. The CDR3 spans 14 residues. CDR1 is MNHEY, CDR2 SVGEGT, per germline. The CDR3 spells CASSYSGQNYGYTF. CDR3 coding DNA: TGTGCCAGCAGTTACTCGGGGCAGAACTATGGCTACACCTTC.

This clonotype was counted ten times or more. The chain joins TRBV29-1 to TRBJ2-1; a weak D match, TRBD1 (5 bases). CDR3 length equals 14 residues. CDR1 SQVTM and CDR2 ANQGSEA come from the germline V gene. V dropped 0 bases and J dropped 4 bases, with 10 bases sitting between them. The CDR3 is CSVEDRAGYNEQFF. The CDR3 DNA reads as TGCAGCGTTGAAGACAGGGCCGGGTACAATGAGCAGTTCTTC.

With respect to this clonotype: This may come from a read error, since a much larger clone is one base off. The rearrangement links TRBV20-1 to TRBJ2-3; no reliable D call. CDR1 is DFQATT and CDR2 is SNEGSKA in the germline V gene (reference sequence). The ends were cut back, 7 bases at V and 5 bases at J, with 7 bases in the middle. The CDR3 sequence is 10 residues long. The CDR3 region is CSGKEDTQYF. The CDR3 DNA reads as TGCAGTGGAAAGGAAGATACGCAGTATTTT.

This clonotype was detected ten times or more. The chain joins TRBV12-3 or TRBV12-4 to TRBJ2-1, with a tentative D call TRBD2 (7 bases). V lost 7 bases to trimming and J lost 5 bases, with 18 bases between them. The CDR3 runs 15 residues. CDR3 DNA: TGTGCCAGCACTTTTAAGGGGGGGCCTCACAATGAGCAGTTCTTC. It specifies CASTFKGGPHNEQFF.

This clonotype was found a few times. The chain combines TRBV11-2 with TRBJ1-5, with D perhaps matching TRBD1 (5 bases). CDR1 SGHAT and CDR2 FQNNGV come from the germline V gene. Deletions cut 4 bases from V and 0 bases from J, with 7 bases between. The CDR3 sequence is 14 residues long. The CDR3 bases are TGTGCCAGCAGCTCGGGGCTTAGCAATCAGCCCCAGCATTTT. Protein: CASSSGLSNQPQHF.

This clonotype was counted at least ten times. V is TRBV4-1 and J is TRBJ2-1; no definite D call. Trimming removed 0 bases from V and 6 bases from J, with 0 bases in between. This CDR3 is built from 11 residues. Germline V CDR1 and CDR2: MGHRA, YSYEKL. The CDR3 DNA reads TGCGCCAGCAGCCAAGACAATGAGCAGTTCTTC. Residues: CASSQDNEQFF.

The chain is built from TRBV7-6 and TRBJ1-1, with 7 nucleotides matching TRBD1. The ends lost 4 bases at V and 2 bases at J; junction bases unmatched: 7. CDR3 length equals 15 residues. Germline V gives CDR1 SGHVS, CDR2 FNYEAQ. CDR3 in amino acids: CASSWMWDSNTEAFF. CDR3 sequence (DNA): TGTGCCAGCAGCTGGATGTGGGACAGCAACACTGAAGCTTTCTTT. Drawing the rest from reference TRBV7-6 and TRBJ1-1, the complete variable domain is GAGVSQSPRYKVTKRGQDVALRCDPISGHVSLYWYRQALGQGPEFLTYFNYEAQQDKSGLPNDRFSAERPEGSISTLTIQRTEQRDSAMYRCASSWMWDSNTEAFFGQGTRLTVV.

This clonotype has ten or more counts. The chain is built from TRBV3-1 and TRBJ2-1; D may be TRBD2 (6 bases). This CDR3 spans 13 amino acids. Trimming took 7 bases from V and 4 from J, leaving 11 bases between them. Germline values: CDR1 LGHDT, CDR2 YNNKEL (reference sequence). CDR3 in DNA: TGTGCCAGCAAGCGCGGGACTTACAATGAGCAGTTCTTC. Translating it yields CASKRGTYNEQFF.

This clonotype was observed at least ten times. V usage is TRBV6-2 or TRBV6-3 and J usage is TRBJ1-1; no reliable D call. Trimming stripped 5 bases from V and 1 base from J, with 8 bases between. This CDR3 is built from 13 residues. Per germline, CDR1 MNHEY and CDR2 SVGEGT. The CDR3 is CASSLHENTEAFF. The CDR3 region has the DNA TGTGCCAGCAGTCTACATGAGAACACTGAAGCTTTCTTT.